A selection of T cell receptor beta chains follows, all from one sample in a study of OX40 agonist ivuxolimab in advanced cancers. The method was immunoSEQ multiplex PCR; TCRdb's version includes in-frame clones alone and lacks a portion of them. Here the sample spans tens of thousands of clones, 87% being singletons. Sequences were derived from CD4+ or CD8+ T cells sorted from blood, sampled in a trial of the OX40 agonist ivuxolimab. Receptors originate from an adult with an advanced solid tumor such as melanoma, head and neck, liver or kidney cancer. CDR3s include the opening cysteine and the closing phenylalanine or tryptophan. Fields, in order: J gene, V gene, D gene, CDR3 protein. D genes are given only for firm matches.

>TRBJ1-1|TRBV5-1|-
CASSLETGNTEAFF
>TRBJ2-2|TRBV18|TRBD1
CASSPQGTGSGGELFF
>TRBJ1-5|TRBV5-5|TRBD1
CASSFRDRGLNQPQHF
>TRBJ2-3|TRBV30|-
CAWSRGPRTQYF
>TRBJ2-3|TRBV9|TRBD2
CASSVGGTSNDVDTQYF
>TRBJ2-5|TRBV28|-
CASTQLETQYF
>TRBJ2-5|TRBV11-2|-
CASSLDGGGETQYF
>TRBJ2-1|TRBV19|TRBD2
CASSIDFTSGRGWFF
>TRBJ2-5|TRBV20-1|-
CSAAEETQYF
>TRBJ1-4|TRBV6-5|-
CASRGTTNEKLFF
>TRBJ2-7|TRBV5-1|-
CASSLRGRDYEQYF
>TRBJ1-5|TRBV6-5|TRBD1
CASSDRGNQPQHF
>TRBJ2-7|TRBV29-1|TRBD2
CSVSGLAGYEQYF
>TRBJ2-7|TRBV7-9|-
CASSLRKAEQYF
>TRBJ2-7|TRBV6-1|TRBD1
CASRDRGRDDEQYF
>TRBJ2-7|TRBV10-3|TRBD1
CAILLTGGETYEQYF
>TRBJ1-1|TRBV7-9|TRBD1
CASSRQGNTEAFF
>TRBJ2-3|TRBV7-9|-
CASSPQDTQYF
>TRBJ2-3|TRBV18|-
CASSLWTADTQYF
>TRBJ2-2|TRBV19|-
CASSIGQTNTGELFF
>TRBJ2-2|TRBV28|TRBD2
CASSSGGANTGELFF
>TRBJ2-7|TRBV18|TRBD2
CASSPGLAGNYEQYF
>TRBJ2-7|TRBV1|-
CTSSRGGGGAVHEQYF